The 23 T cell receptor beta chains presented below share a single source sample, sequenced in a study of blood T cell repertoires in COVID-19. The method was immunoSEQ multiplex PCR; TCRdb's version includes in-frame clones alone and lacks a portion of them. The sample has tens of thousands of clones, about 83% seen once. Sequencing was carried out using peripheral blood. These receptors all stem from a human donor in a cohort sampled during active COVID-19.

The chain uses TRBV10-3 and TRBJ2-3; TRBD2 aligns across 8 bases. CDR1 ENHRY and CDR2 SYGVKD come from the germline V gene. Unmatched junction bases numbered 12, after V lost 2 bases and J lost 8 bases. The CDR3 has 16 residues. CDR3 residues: CAISEASGSGGGTQYF. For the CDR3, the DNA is TGTGCCATCAGTGAGGCCAGCGGGAGTGGTGGGGGTACGCAGTATTTT.

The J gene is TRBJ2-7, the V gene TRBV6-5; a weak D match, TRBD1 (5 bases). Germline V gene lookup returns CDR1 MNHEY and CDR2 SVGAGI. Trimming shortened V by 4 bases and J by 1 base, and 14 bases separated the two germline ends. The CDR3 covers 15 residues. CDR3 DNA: TGTGCCAGCAGTTCGAATCAGGGTGGGTCCTACGAGCAGTACTTC. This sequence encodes CASSSNQGGSYEQYF.

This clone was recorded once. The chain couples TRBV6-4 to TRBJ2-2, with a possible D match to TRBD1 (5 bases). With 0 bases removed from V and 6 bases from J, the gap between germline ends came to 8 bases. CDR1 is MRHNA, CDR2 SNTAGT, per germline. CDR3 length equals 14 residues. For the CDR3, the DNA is TGTGCCAGCAGTGACTCTGGGGCGCCCGGGGAGCTGTTTTTT. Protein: CASSDSGAPGELFF.

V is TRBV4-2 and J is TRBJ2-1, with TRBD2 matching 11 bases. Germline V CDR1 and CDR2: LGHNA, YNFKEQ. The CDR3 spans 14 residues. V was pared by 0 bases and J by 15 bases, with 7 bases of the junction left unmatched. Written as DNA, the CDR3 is TGTGCCAGCAGCCAAGATCTGGCTAGCGGGAGGTCGTTCTTC. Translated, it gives CASSQDLASGRSFF.

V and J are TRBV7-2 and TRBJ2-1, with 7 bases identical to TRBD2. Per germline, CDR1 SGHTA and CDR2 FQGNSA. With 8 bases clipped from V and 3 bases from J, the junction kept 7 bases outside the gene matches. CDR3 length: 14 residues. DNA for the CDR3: TGTGCCAGCTCCAGGACTAGGAACTACAATGAGCAGTTCTTC. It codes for CASSRTRNYNEQFF.

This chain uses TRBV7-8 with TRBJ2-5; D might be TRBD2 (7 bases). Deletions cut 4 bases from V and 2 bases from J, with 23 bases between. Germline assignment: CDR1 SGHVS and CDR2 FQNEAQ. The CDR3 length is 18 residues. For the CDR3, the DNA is TGTGCCAGCAGCTCAAGGGGGACACAGCCGGGACTACAAGAGACCCAGTACTTC. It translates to CASSSRGTQPGLQETQYF. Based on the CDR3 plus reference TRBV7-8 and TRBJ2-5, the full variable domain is GAGVSQSPRYKVAKRGQDVALRCDPISGHVSLFWYQQALGQGPEFLTYFQNEAQLDKSGLPSDRFFAERPEGSVSTLKIQRTQQEDSAVYLCASSSRGTQPGLQETQYFGPGTRLLVL.

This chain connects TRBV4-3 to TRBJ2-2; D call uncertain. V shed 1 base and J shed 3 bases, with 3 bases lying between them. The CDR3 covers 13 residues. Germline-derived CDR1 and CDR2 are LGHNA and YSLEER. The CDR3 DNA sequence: TGCGCCAGCAGCCAAGCTTACACCGGGGAGCTGTTTTTT. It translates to CASSQAYTGELFF.

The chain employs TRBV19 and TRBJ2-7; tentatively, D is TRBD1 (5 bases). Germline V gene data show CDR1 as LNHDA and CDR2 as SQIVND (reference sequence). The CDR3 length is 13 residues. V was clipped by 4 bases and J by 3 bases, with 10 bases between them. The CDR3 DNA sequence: TGTGCCAGTAGTAATGCCCAGGGCTACGAGCAGTACTTC. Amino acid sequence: CASSNAQGYEQYF.

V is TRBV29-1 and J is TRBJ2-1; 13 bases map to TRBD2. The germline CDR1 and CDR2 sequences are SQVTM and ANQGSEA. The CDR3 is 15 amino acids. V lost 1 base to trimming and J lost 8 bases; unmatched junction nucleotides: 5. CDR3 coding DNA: TGCAGCGTTGAAGGGACTAGCGGGAGAATCTATGAGCAGTTCTTC. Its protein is CSVEGTSGRIYEQFF.

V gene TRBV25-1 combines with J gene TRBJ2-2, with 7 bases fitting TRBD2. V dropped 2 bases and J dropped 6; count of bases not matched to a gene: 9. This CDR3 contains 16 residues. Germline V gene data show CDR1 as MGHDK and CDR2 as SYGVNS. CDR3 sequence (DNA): TGTGCCAGCAGTGAACTAAGGCGGGAGCCCTCCGGGGAGCTGTTTTTT. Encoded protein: CASSELRREPSGELFF. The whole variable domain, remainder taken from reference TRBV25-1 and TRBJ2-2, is EADIYQTPRYLVIGTGKKITLECSQTMGHDKMYWYQQDPGMELHLIHYSYGVNSTEKGDLSSESTVSRIRTEHFPLTLESARPSHTSQYLCASSELRREPSGELFFGEGSRLTVL.

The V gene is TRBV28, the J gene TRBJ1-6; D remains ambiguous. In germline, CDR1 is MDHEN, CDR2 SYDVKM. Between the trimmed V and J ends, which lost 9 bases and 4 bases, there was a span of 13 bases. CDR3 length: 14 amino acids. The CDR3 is CASYQAGYNSPLHF. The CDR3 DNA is TGTGCCAGTTATCAGGCAGGATATAATTCACCCCTCCACTTT.

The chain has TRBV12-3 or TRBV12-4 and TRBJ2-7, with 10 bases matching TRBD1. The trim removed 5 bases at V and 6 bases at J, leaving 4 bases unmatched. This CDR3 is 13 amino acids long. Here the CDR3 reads CASSLRDRGEQYF. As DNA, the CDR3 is TGTGCCAGCAGTCTCCGGGACAGGGGCGAGCAGTACTTC.

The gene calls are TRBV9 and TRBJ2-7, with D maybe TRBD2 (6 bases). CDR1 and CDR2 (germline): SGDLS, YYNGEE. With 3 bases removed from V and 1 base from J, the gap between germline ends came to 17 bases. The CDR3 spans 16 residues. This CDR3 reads CASSDPTGSMSYEQYF. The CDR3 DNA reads TGTGCCAGCAGCGATCCCACCGGGAGTATGTCCTACGAGCAGTACTTC.

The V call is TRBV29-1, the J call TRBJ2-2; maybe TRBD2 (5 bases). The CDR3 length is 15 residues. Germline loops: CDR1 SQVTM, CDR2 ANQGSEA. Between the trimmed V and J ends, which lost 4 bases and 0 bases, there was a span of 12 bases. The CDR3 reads CSVVLAFANTGELFF. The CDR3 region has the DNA TGCAGCGTTGTGCTAGCCTTCGCGAACACCGGGGAGCTGTTTTTT.

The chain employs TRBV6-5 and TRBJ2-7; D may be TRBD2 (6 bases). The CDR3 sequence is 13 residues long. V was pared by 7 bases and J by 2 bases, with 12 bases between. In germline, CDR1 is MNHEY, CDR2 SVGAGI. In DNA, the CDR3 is TGTGCCAGCACCCCGCCGGGGGCCTACGAGCAGTACTTC. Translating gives CASTPPGAYEQYF.

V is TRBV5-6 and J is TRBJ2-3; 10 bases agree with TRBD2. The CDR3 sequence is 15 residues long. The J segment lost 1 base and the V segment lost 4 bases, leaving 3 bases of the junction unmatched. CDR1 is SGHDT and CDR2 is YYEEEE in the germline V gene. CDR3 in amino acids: CASSQLAGGTDTQYF. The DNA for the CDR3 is TGTGCCAGCAGCCAGCTAGCGGGAGGCACAGATACGCAGTATTTT.

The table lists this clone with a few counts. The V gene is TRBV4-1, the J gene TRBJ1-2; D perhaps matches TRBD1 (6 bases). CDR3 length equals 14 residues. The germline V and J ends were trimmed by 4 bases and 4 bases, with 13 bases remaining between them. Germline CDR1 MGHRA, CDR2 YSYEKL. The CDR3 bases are TGCGCCAGCAGCCCTCAGACAGGAGCCTATGGCTACACCTTC. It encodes CASSPQTGAYGYTF.

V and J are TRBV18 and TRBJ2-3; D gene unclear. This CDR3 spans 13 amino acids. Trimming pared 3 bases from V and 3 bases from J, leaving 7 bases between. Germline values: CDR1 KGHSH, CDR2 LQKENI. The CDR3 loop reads CASSPLRTDTQYF. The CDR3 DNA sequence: TGTGCCAGCTCACCGCTGAGGACAGATACGCAGTATTTT.

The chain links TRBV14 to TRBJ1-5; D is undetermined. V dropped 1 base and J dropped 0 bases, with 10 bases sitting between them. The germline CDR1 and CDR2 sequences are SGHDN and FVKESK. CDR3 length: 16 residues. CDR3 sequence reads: CASSQGRVISNQPQHF. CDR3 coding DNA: TGTGCCAGCAGCCAAGGGAGAGTTATTAGCAATCAGCCCCAGCATTTT.

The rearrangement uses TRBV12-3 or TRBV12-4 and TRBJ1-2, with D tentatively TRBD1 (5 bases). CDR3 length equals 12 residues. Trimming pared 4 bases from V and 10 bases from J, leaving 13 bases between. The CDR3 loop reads CASSSADRSYTF. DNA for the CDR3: TGTGCCAGCAGTTCCGCAGACAGATCCTACACCTTC.

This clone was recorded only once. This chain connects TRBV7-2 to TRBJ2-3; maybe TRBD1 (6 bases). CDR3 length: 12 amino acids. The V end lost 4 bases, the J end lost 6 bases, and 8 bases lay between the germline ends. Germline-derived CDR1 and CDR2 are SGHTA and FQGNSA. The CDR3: CASSSQGDTQYF. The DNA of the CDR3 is TGTGCCAGCAGCTCCCAGGGGGATACGCAGTATTTT.

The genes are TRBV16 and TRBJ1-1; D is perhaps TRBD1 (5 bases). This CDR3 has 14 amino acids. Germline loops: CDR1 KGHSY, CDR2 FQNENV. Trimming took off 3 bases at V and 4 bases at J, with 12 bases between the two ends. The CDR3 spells CASSQVGGRTEAFF. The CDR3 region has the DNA TGTGCCAGCAGCCAGGTCGGGGGACGCACTGAAGCTTTCTTT.

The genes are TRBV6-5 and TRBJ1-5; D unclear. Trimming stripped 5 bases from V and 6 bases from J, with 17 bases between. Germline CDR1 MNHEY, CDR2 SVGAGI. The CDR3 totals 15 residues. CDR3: CASSPSQRAGQPQHF. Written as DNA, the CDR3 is TGTGCCAGCAGTCCGTCACAAAGGGCGGGTCAGCCCCAGCATTTT.